What follows are 4 T cell receptor beta chains derived from one specimen sequenced in a study of blood T cell repertoires in COVID-19. Clones were read by immunoSEQ multiplex PCR, and TCRdb kept only the in-frame ones, dropping some. The sample has around 190,000 clones; just over 85% are singletons. Material for sequencing was PBMCs or T cells enriched from blood (not recorded which). Receptor source: a woman between 18 and 30 years old who had recovered from COVID-19.

V is TRBV5-5 and J is TRBJ2-1; D perhaps matches TRBD2 (6 bases). V was pared by 4 bases and J by 9 bases, with 20 bases between. CDR1 is SGHKS, CDR2 YYEKEE, per germline (reference sequence). This CDR3 contains 15 residues. The CDR3 DNA sequence: TGTGCCAGCAGCCCCGGGACTTCTTGGGGCACTGAGCAGTTCTTC. This sequence encodes CASSPGTSWGTEQFF. The full variable domain, completed using reference TRBV5-5 and TRBJ2-1, is DAGVTQSPTHLIKTRGQQVTLRCSPISGHKSVSWYQQVLGQGPQFIFQYYEKEERGRGNFPDRFSARQFPNYSSELNVNALLLGDSALYLCASSPGTSWGTEQFFGPGTRLTVL.

The V call is TRBV19, the J call TRBJ1-5; 11 nucleotides match TRBD1. The CDR3 consists of 18 residues. Unmatched junction bases numbered 12, after V lost 7 bases and J lost 1 base. Germline V gene lookup returns CDR1 LNHDA and CDR2 SQIVND (reference sequence). The CDR3: CASTPRDRGGPSNQPQHF. The CDR3 nucleotides are TGTGCCAGTACCCCCCGGGACAGGGGGGGTCCGAGCAATCAGCCCCAGCATTTT.

V usage is TRBV7-2 and J usage is TRBJ2-5; D remains unclear. V gave up 1 base and J gave up 2 bases, with 5 bases separating them. The CDR3 is 13 residues long. Per germline, CDR1 SGHTA and CDR2 FQGNSA. The CDR3 DNA reads as TGTGCCAGCAGCTTAGTTCTACAAGAGACCCAGTACTTC. Its protein is CASSLVLQETQYF.

V usage is TRBV29-1 and J usage is TRBJ2-1; 8 positions agree with TRBD2. There are 16 residues in the CDR3. The V and J ends lost 3 bases and 3 bases, in that order; junction bases with no gene match: 10. Looked up from germline, CDR1 is SQVTM and CDR2 is ANQGSEA. The CDR3 reads CSVEMGITSGYNEQFF. The DNA for the CDR3 is TGCAGCGTTGAGATGGGTATAACTAGCGGCTACAATGAGCAGTTCTTC.